This TCR beta chain appears in the sequencing data of a study of identical twins. A universal primer site was incorporated via template switching, and the cDNA contained unique molecular identifiers. TCRdb used MiXCR to reprocess the 5' RACE reads, holding one entry per CDR3 protein. The sample has a few hundred thousand distinct CDR3 sequences; 9.5% to 10% are singletons. The CDR3 sequence is 14 residues long. V lost 7 bases and J lost 0, with 13 bases in between. A further study also used this sample, focusing on yellow fever vaccine responses in identical twins.

The gene calls are TRBV12-3 or TRBV12-4 and TRBJ2-7, with a tentative D call TRBD2 (6 bases). The clonotype comes from a woman under 30 in good health. Source material: PBMCs. The CDR3: CASTKSGPSYEQYF. The CDR3 DNA reads TGTGCCAGCACCAAAAGCGGGCCCTCCTACGAGCAGTACTTC.